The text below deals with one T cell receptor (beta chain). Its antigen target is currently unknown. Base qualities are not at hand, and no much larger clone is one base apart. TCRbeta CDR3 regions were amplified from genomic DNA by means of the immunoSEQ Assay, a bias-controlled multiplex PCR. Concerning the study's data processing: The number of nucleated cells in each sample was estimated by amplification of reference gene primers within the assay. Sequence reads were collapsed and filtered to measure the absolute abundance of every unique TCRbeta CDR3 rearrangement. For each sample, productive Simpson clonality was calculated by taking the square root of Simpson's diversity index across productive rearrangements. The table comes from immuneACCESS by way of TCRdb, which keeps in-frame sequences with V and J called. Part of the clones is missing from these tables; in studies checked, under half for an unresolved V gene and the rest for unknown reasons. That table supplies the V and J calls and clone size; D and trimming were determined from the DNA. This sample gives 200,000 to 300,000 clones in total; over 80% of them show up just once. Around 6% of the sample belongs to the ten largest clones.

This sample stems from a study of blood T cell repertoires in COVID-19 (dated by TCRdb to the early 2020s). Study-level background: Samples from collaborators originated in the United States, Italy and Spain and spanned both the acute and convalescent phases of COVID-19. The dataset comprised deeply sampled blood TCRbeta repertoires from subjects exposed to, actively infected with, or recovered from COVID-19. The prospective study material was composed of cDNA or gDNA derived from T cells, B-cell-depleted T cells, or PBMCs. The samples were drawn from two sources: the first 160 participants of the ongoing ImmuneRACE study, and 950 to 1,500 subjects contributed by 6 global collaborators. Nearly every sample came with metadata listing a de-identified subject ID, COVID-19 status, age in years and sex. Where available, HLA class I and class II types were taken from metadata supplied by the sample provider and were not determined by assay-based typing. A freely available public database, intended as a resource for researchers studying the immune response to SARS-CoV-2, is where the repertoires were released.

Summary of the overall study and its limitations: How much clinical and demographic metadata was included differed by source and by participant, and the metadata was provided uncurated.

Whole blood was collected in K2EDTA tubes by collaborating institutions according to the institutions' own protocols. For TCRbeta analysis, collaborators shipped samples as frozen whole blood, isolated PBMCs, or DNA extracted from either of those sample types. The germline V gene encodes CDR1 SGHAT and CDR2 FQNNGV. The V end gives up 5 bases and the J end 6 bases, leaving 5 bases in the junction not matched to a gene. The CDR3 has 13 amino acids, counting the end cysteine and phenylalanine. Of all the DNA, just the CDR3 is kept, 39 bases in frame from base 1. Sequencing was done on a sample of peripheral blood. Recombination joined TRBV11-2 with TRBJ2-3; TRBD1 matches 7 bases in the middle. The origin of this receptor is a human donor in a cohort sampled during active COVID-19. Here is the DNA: TGTGCCAGCAGCACAGGGGTCGCCGATACGCAGTATTTT. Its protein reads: CASSTGVADTQYF.